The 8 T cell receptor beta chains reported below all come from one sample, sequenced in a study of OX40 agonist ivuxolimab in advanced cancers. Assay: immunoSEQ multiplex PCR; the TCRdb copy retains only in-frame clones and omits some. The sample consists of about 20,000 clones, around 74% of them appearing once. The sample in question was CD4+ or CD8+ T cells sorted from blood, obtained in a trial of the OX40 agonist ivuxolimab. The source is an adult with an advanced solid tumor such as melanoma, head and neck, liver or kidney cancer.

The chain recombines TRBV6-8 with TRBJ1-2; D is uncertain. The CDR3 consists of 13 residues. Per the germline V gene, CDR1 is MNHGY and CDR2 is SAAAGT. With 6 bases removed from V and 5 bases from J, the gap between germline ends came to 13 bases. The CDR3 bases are TGTGCCAGCAGCGACTTCAGTTATTATGGCTACACCTTC. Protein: CASSDFSYYGYTF.

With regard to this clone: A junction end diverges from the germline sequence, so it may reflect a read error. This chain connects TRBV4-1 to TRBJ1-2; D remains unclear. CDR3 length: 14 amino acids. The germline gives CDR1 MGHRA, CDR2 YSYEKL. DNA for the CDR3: TGCGCCAGCAGCAAAGAGGCTTACCCCCTGGGCTACACCTTC. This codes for CASSKEAYPLGYTF.

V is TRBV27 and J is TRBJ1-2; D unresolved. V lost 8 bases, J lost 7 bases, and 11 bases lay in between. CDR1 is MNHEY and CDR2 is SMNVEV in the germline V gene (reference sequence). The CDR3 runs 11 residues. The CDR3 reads CASLGQAGYTF. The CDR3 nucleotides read TGTGCCAGCCTCGGGCAGGCTGGCTACACCTTC.

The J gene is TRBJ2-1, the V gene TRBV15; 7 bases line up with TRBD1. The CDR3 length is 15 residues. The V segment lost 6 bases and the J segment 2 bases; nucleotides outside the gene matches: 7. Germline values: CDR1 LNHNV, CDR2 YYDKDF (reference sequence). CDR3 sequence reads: CATRSSGTAYNEQFF. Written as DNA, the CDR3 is TGTGCCACCAGAAGTTCGGGGACAGCCTACAATGAGCAGTTCTTC.

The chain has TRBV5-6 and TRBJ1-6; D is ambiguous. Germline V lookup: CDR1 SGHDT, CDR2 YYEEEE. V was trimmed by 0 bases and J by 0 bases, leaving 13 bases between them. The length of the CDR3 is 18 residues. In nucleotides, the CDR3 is TGTGCCAGCAGCTTGGTGGCCGGCGAAAACTCCTATAATTCACCCCTCCACTTT. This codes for CASSLVAGENSYNSPLHF. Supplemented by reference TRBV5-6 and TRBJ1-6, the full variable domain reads DAGVTQSPTHLIKTRGQQVTLRCSPKSGHDTVSWYQQALGQGPQFIFQYYEEEERQRGNFPDRFSGHQFPNYSSELNVNALLLGDSALYLCASSLVAGENSYNSPLHFGNGTRLTVT.

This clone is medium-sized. The CDR3 region is CASSSEGALADEQFF. In DNA form, the CDR3 reads TGTGCCAGCAGTTCAGAGGGGGCGCTGGCTGATGAGCAGTTCTTC. V gene TRBV11-2 combines with J gene TRBJ2-1; 7 bases match TRBD1. Looked up from germline, CDR1 is SGHAT and CDR2 is FQNNGV. This CDR3 contains 15 residues. V was pared by 6 bases and J by 8 bases, with 13 bases of the junction left unmatched.

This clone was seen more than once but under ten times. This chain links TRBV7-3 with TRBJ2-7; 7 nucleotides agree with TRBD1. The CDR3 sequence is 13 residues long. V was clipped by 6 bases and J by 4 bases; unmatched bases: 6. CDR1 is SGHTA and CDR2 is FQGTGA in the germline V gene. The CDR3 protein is CASSPGTVYEQYF. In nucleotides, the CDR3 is TGTGCCAGCAGTCCGGGGACAGTTTACGAGCAGTACTTC. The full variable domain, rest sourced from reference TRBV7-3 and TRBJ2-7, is GAGVSQTPSNKVTEKGKYVELRCDPISGHTALYWYRQSLGQGPEFLIYFQGTGAADDSGLPNDRFFAVRPEGSVSTLKIQRTERGDSAVYLCASSPGTVYEQYFGPGTRLTVT.

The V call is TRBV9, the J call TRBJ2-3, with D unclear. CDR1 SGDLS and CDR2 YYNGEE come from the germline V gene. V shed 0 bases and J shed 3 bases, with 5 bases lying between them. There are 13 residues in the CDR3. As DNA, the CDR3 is TGTGCCAGCAGCGTAGTTAGTACAGATACGCAGTATTTT. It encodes CASSVVSTDTQYF. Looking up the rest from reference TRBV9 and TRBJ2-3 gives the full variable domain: DSGVTQTPKHLITATGQRVTLRCSPRSGDLSVYWYQQSLDQGLQFLIQYYNGEERAKGNILERFSAQQFPDLHSELNLSSLELGDSALYFCASSVVSTDTQYFGPGTRLTVL.